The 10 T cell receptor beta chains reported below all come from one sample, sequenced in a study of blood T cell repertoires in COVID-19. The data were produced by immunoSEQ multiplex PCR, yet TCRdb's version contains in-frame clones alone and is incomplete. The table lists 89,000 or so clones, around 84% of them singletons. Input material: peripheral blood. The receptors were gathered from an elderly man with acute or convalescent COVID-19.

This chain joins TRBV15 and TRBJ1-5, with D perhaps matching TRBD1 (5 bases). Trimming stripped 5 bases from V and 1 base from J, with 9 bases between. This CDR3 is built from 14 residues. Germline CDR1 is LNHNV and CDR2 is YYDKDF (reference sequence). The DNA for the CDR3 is TGTGCCACCAGCCAAGGACAAAGCAATCAGCCCCAGCATTTT. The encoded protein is CATSQGQSNQPQHF.

CDR3 sequence reads: CASSQGQAASYEQYF. CDR3 nucleotides: TGTGCCAGCAGCCAGGGACAGGCCGCTTCCTACGAGCAGTACTTC. This sequence joins TRBV14 and TRBJ2-7, with TRBD1 matching over 8 bases. V shed 3 bases, J shed 1 base, and the junction held 5 bases outside the gene matches. This CDR3 has 15 residues. From germline, CDR1 is SGHDN and CDR2 FVKESK.

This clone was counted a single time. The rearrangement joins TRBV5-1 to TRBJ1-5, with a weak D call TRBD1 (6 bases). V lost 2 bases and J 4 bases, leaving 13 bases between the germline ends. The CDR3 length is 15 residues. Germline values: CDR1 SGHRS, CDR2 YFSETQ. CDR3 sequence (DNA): TGCGCCAGCAGCTTAGGTACAGGGAGTAATCAGCCCCAGCATTTT. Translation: CASSLGTGSNQPQHF.

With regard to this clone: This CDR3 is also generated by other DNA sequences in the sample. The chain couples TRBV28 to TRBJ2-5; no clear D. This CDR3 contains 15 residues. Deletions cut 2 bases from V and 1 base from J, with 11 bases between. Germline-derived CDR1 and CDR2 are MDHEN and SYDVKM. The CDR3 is CASSLPLAAQETQYF. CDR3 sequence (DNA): TGTGCCAGCAGTTTACCCCTCGCGGCCCAAGAGACCCAGTACTTC.

The CDR3 DNA is TGCGCCAGCAGCACTAGCGGGAGTTGGGATACGCAGTATTTT. Its protein is CASSTSGSWDTQYF. The chain joins TRBV5-1 to TRBJ2-3; TRBD2 aligns across 11 bases. Trimming removed 4 bases from V and 6 bases from J; junction bases left unmatched: 4. Germline lookup yields CDR1 SGHRS and CDR2 YFSETQ. The CDR3 has 14 amino acids.

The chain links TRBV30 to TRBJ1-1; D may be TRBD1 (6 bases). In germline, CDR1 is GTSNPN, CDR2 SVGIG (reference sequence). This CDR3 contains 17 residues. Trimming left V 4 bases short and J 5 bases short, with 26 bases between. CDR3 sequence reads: CAWTPGAVGAARTEAFF. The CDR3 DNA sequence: TGTGCCTGGACTCCCGGGGCTGTGGGGGCAGCGAGGACTGAAGCTTTCTTT.

The CDR3 sequence is CASSALDRDYEQYF. CDR3 nucleotide sequence: TGTGCCAGTAGTGCATTAGACAGGGACTACGAGCAGTACTTC. The chain carries TRBV19 and TRBJ2-7; 7 bases agree with TRBD1. Germline trimming cut 5 bases from V and 3 bases from J; bases unmatched to any gene: 7. CDR3 size: 14 residues. Germline V lookup: CDR1 LNHDA, CDR2 SQIVND (reference sequence).

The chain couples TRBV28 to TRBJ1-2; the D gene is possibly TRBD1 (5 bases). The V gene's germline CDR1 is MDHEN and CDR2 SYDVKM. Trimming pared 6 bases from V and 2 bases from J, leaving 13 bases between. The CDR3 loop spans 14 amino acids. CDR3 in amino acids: CASRWQGGNYGYTF. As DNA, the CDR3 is TGTGCCAGCAGGTGGCAGGGAGGGAACTATGGCTACACCTTC.

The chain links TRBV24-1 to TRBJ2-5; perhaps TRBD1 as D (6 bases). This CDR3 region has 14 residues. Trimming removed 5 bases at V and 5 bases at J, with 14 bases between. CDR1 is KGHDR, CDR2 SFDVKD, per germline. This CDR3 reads CATSAGAVGETQYF. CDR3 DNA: TGTGCCACCAGTGCAGGGGCGGTGGGGGAGACCCAGTACTTC.

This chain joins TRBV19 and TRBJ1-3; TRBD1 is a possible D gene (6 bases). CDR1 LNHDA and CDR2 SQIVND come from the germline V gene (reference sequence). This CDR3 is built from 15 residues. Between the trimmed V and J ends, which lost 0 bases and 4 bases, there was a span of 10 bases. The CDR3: CASSIDSTGGNTIYF. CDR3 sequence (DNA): TGTGCCAGTAGTATAGATTCGACAGGCGGAAACACCATATATTTT.